This T cell receptor beta chain appears in the sequencing data of a study of blood T cell repertoires in COVID-19. The overall study: Acute and convalescent COVID-19 samples came from the United States, Italy and Spain. PBMCs, B-cell-depleted T cells, or T cells were the source of the cDNA or gDNA that made up the material.

Germline V gene lookup returns CDR1 SEHNR and CDR2 FQNEAQ (reference sequence). The CDR3 consists of 14 residues. The V segment lost 5 bases and the J segment 5 bases; nucleotides outside the gene matches: 6. Per the study methods: It was from reference gene primer amplification that nucleated cell counts were estimated. Sequenced by immunoSEQ multiplex PCR; TCRdb stores in-frame clones only, minus some. V, J and clone size reflect that table, while D and trimming were determined from the DNA. The sample carries about 250,000 clones, nearly 85% recorded once. The sequence was collected from a human donor in a cohort sampled during active COVID-19. Sequenced: peripheral blood. The genes are TRBV7-9 and TRBJ2-5, with 9 bases that match TRBD1. CDR3 in DNA: TGTGCCAGCAGCGCGGGACAGGGAATTGAGACCCAGTACTTC. Translated, it gives CASSAGQGIETQYF.